A single sample is the source of the 6 T cell receptor beta chains below, sequenced in a study of T cells in Graves' hyperthyroidism and ophthalmopathy. Amplified TCR beta CDR3 regions derived from RNA transcripts. The HTBI primer set was used in a first-round RT-PCR of the TCR CDR3. Each CDR3 protein gets one entry after TCRdb re-called the multiplex PCR reads with MiXCR. The sample has around 350,000 distinct CDR3 sequences, around 16% seen once. The source material was blood. All receptors derive from a woman between 18 and 29 years old with Graves' hyperthyroidism that later progressed to Graves' ophthalmopathy.

A word on this clonotype: This may be a read error: a much more frequent sequence differs by one nucleotide. J is TRBJ2-5 and V is TRBV20-1; no clear D. This CDR3 has 13 residues. Germline assignment: CDR1 DFQATT and CDR2 SNEGSKA (reference sequence). Written as DNA, the CDR3 is TGCAGTGCCAGGCCGCCCGGTGCTGAGACCCCGTACTTC. Translated, it gives CSARPPGAETPYF.

This clonotype was counted many times. The V call is TRBV11-2, the J call TRBJ2-1; the match to TRBD2 covers 10 bases. V lost 3 bases, J lost 4 bases, and 12 bases stayed unmatched. Germline CDR1 reads SGHAT; CDR2 reads FQNNGV. This CDR3 has 18 amino acids. CDR3 amino acids: CASSFTTPGLASYNEQFF. The CDR3 region has the DNA TGTGCCAGCAGCTTTACTACCCCGGGACTAGCGAGTTACAATGAGCAGTTCTTC. The whole variable domain, filled in from reference TRBV11-2 and TRBJ2-1, reads EAGVAQSPRYKIIEKRQSVAFWCNPISGHATLYWYQQILGQGPKLLIQFQNNGVVDDSQLPKDRFSAERLKGVDSTLKIQPAKLEDSAVYLCASSFTTPGLASYNEQFFGPGTRLTVL.

This clonotype was seen repeatedly, ten times or more. The rearrangement links TRBV5-1 to TRBJ1-2, with D tentatively TRBD1 (5 bases). Germline V gives CDR1 SGHRS, CDR2 YFSETQ. The V end was cut by 0 bases, the J end by 0 bases, with 9 bases between. CDR3 length: 15 residues. The CDR3 DNA is TGCGCCAGCAGCTTGGGACAGATTACTAACTATGGCTACACCTTC. It is translated as CASSLGQITNYGYTF.

In its sample, this clonotype was seen many times. The rearrangement joins TRBV7-9 to TRBJ1-2, with D uncertain. Germline CDR1 is SEHNR and CDR2 is FQNEAQ (reference sequence). Trimming shortened V by 4 bases and J by 2 bases, and 17 bases separated the two germline ends. The CDR3 extends over 16 amino acids. DNA of the CDR3: TGTGCCAGCAGCTCCCCTCGGACGACCCTAAACTATGGCTACACCTTC. It translates to CASSSPRTTLNYGYTF.

In this sample, this clonotype turned up many times. The chain joins TRBV3-1 to TRBJ1-1; D uncertain. This CDR3 region has 13 residues. Germline V gene lookup returns CDR1 LGHDT and CDR2 YNNKEL (reference sequence). The V end was cut by 2 bases, the J end by 6 bases, with 10 bases between. For the CDR3, the DNA is TGTGCCAGCAGCCAAACCAGGTCGGCTGAAGCTTTCTTT. Translated, it gives CASSQTRSAEAFF. The whole variable domain, remainder taken from reference TRBV3-1 and TRBJ1-1, is DTAVSQTPKYLVTQMGNDKSIKCEQNLGHDTMYWYKQDSKKFLKIMFSYNNKELIINETVPNRFSPKSPDKAHLNLHINSLELGDSAVYFCASSQTRSAEAFFGQGTRLTVV.

The chain uses TRBV7-9 and TRBJ2-1; D is possibly TRBD1 or TRBD2 (5 bases each). The CDR3 has 12 amino acids. V lost 5 bases and J lost 10, with 12 bases in between. Germline values: CDR1 SEHNR, CDR2 FQNEAQ (reference sequence). The CDR3 DNA follows: TGTGCCAGCAGCAGGGACGAACCCGAGCAGTTCTTC. Its protein is CASSRDEPEQFF.